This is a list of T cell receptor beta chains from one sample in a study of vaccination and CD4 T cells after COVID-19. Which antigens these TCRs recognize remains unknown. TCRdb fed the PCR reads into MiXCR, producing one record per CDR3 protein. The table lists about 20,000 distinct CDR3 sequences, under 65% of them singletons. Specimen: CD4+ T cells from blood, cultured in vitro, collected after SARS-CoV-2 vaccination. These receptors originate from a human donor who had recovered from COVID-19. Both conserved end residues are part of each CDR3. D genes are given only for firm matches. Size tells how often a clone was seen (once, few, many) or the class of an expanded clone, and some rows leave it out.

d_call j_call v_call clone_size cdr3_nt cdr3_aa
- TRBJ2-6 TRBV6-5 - TGTGCCAGCAGTTTACGGGGGTCCTGGGCCAACGTCCTGACTTTC CASSLRGSWANVLTF
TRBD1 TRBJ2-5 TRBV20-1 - TGCAGTGCTAGTTCGGACAGGGGCGATGAGACCCAGTACTTC CSASSDRGDETQYF
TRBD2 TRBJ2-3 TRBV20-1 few TGCAGTGCTCCTAGACTAGCGGGGGGCCTTTCGACAGATACGCAGTATTTT CSAPRLAGGLSTDTQYF
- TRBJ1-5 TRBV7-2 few TGTGCCAGCAGTCCCGGGACATCTTATCAGCCCCAGCATTTT CASSPGTSYQPQHF
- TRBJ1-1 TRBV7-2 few TGTGCCAGCAGCTATGGGTTGAACACTGAAGCTTTCTTT CASSYGLNTEAFF
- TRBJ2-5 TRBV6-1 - TGTGCCAGCAGTGAATTACGAGAGACCCAGTACTTC CASSELRETQYF
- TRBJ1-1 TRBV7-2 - TGTGCCAGCAGCTTAGGACCAACAGGGAACACTGAAGCTTTCTTT CASSLGPTGNTEAFF
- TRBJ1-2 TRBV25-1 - TGTGCCAGTTCCTCAGGGATCTATGGCTACACCTTC CASSSGIYGYTF
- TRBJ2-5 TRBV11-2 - TGTGCCAGCAGCCCCGGGGTGGAAGAGACCCAGTACTTC CASSPGVEETQYF
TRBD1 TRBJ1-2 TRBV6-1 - TGTGCCAGCAGTGCCCAGCAGGGGGCTTTGGACTATGGCTACACCTTC CASSAQQGALDYGYTF
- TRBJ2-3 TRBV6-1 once TGTGCCAGCAGTGGGACAGTTTGGGGGGTCACAGATACGCAGTATTTT CASSGTVWGVTDTQYF
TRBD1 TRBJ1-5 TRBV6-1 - TGTGCCAGCAGGGAGAGACAGGGGTACAATCAGCCCCGGCATTTT CASRERQGYNQPRHF
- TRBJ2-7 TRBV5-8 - TGTGCCAGCAGATCTCGACGGGGGTCCTACGAGCAGTACTTC CASRSRRGSYEQYF
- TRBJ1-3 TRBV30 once TGTGCCTGGAGTGGGGGTCTCCCGAGGGGAAACACCATATATTTT CAWSGGLPRGNTIYF
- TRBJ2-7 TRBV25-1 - TGTGCCAGCAGTCCTCTAGGTCAGGATCCCCCCGAGCAGTACTTC CASSPLGQDPPEQYF
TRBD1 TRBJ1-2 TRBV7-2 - TGTGCCAGCAGCTTAGTTGGTAGTGGGGGACAGGGGTATGGCTACACCTTC CASSLVGSGGQGYGYTF
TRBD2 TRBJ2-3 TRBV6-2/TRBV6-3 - TGTGCCAGCAGTTATCGAGGCGGGAGGCTATTTAGCACAGATACGCAGTATTTT CASSYRGGRLFSTDTQYF
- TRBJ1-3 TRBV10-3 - TGTGCCATCAGTGAGTCGAGGGGAGCTGGAAACACCATATATTTT CAISESRGAGNTIYF
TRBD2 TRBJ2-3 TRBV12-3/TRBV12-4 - TGTGCCAGCAGTGTTACTAGCGGGGGGGGAGATACGCAGTATTTT CASSVTSGGGDTQYF
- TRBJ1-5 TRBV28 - TGTGCCAGCAGTTTATCTGGCAATCAGCCCCAGCATTTT CASSLSGNQPQHF
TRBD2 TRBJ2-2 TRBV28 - TGTGCCAGCAGCCAACTAGCGGGGGATAACACCGGGGAGCTGTTTTTT CASSQLAGDNTGELFF
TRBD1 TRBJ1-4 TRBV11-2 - TGTGCCAGCAGCTCCCGACCAGGGGGCGGAGGCGAAAAACTGTTTTTT CASSSRPGGGGEKLFF
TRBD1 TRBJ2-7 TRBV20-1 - TGCAGTGCTAGCTTCCCGACAGGGGGCTCCTACGAGCAGTACTTC CSASFPTGGSYEQYF
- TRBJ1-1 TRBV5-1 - TGCGCCAGCAGCCGGATGGTGGGCAGGGGGAACACTGAAGCTTTCTTT CASSRMVGRGNTEAFF
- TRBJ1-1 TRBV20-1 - TGCAGTGCTAGAGTAGGTCTTGAAGCTTTCTTT CSARVGLEAFF
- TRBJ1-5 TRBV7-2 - TGTGCCAGCAGCTTAGGGCAGGGCCGGCCCCAGCATTTT CASSLGQGRPQHF
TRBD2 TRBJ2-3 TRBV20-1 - TGCAGTGCTTGGGGACTAGCGGGAGCAGGAGATACGCAGTATTTT CSAWGLAGAGDTQYF
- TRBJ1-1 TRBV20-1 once TGCAGTGCTAGAGGCCAGGGGCACACTGAAGCTTTCTTT CSARGQGHTEAFF
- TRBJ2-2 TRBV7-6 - TGTGCCAGCAGCTTGGGTAACACCGGGGAGCTGTTTTTT CASSLGNTGELFF
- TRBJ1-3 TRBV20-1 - TGCAGTGCTAAGCACGGCTCTGGAAACACCATATATTTT CSAKHGSGNTIYF
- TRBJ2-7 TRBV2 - TGTGCCAGCAGTGAAGTCGGGTTCGAGCAGTACTTC CASSEVGFEQYF
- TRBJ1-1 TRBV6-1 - TGTGCCAGCAGTGGGACAGTTATGAACACTGAAGCTTTCTTT CASSGTVMNTEAFF
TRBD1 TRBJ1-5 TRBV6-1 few TGTGCCAGCAGTGCGATACAGGGGAGCAATCAGCCCCAGCATTTT CASSAIQGSNQPQHF
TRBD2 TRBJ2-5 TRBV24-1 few TGTGCCACCAGTGAAGCCGGGACTAGGACCGCGGGGACCCAGTACTTC CATSEAGTRTAGTQYF
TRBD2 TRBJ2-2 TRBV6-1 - TGTGCCAGCAGTGGAACTAGCGGGAGCACCGGGGAGCTGTTTTTT CASSGTSGSTGELFF
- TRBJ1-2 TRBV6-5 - TGTGCCAGCAGTTACTCAAGCCCAAGTAACTATGGCTACACCTTC CASSYSSPSNYGYTF
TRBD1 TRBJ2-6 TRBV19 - TGTGCCAGTAGGGGACAGGGGGTCAACGTCCTGACTTTC CASRGQGVNVLTF
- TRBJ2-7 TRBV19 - TGTGCCAGTAGTGACAGGCACAACGGGGAGCAGTACTTC CASSDRHNGEQYF
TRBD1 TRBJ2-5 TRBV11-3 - TGTGCCAGCAGCTTAGAAGAGGGGGCTTGGGAGACCCAGTACTTC CASSLEEGAWETQYF
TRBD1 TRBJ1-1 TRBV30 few TGTGCCTGGAGTGCTTCTCGGGACAGGAGGACTGAAGCTTTCTTT CAWSASRDRRTEAFF
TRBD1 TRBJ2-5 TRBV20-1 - TGCAGTGCGGGACAGGGGAGCGTGGAGACCCAGTACTTC CSAGQGSVETQYF
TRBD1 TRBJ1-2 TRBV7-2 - TGTGCCAGCGGAGAAGCAGGGGGACTTTTGTTCGATGGCTACACCTTC CASGEAGGLLFDGYTF
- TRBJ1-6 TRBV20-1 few TGCAGTGCTAGAAGGACTTCGGATTCACCCCTCCACTTT CSARRTSDSPLHF
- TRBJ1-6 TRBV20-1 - TGCAGTGCTAGAGATCTCCAGGGAAGTTCCTATAATTCACCCCTCCACTTT CSARDLQGSSYNSPLHF
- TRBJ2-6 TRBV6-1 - TGTGCCAGCAGTACGTCCGGGCCCACTGGGGCCAACGTCCTGACTTTC CASSTSGPTGANVLTF
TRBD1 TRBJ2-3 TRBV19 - TGTGCCAGTAGGATGACAGGGGGTAGCACAGATACGCAGTATTTT CASRMTGGSTDTQYF
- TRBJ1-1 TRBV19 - TGTGCCAGTAGTATATGGGCTTTGAACACTGAAGCTTTCTTT CASSIWALNTEAFF
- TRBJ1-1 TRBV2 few TGTGCCAGCAAGTTGACTGCGAACACTGAAGCTTTCTTT CASKLTANTEAFF
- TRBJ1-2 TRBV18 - TGTGCCAGCTCACCCGAGAAGGGGGGAAGTAGTGGCTACACCTTC CASSPEKGGSSGYTF
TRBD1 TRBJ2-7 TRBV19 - TGTGCCAGCTCCGGGACAGGGTCCTACGAGCAGTACTTC CASSGTGSYEQYF
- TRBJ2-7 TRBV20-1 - TGCAGTGCTCTTCGGGGTTCCTACGAGCAGTACTTC CSALRGSYEQYF
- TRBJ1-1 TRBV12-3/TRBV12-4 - TGTGCCAGCAGTCTCCTTGACGGGTCGGGGTCTTCTGGTTTCTTT CASSLLDGSGSSGFF
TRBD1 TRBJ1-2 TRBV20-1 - TGCAGTGCTAGCCCTCGCGGGACAGCTAACTATGGCTACACCTTC CSASPRGTANYGYTF
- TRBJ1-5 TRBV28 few TGTGCCAGCAGTTGGGGCAATCAGCCCCAGCATTTT CASSWGNQPQHF